This record covers a single TCR beta chain. V was cut by 4 bases and J by 7 bases, with 13 bases left in between. Germline V gene sequence: CDR1 SQVTM, CDR2 ANQGSEA. This CDR3 spans 13 amino acids. Recruitment covered about 26 US areas and drew participants whose ages spanned roughly 18 to 89 years. Categorization into cohorts depended on clinical history that participants reported. Original data processing: Nucleated cell counts were estimated from reference gene primer amplification. The table came from immunoSEQ multiplex PCR; TCRdb's copy has only in-frame clones and leaves some out. Clonal size and the V and J genes are those of that table, whereas D and trimming came from the DNA. Of hundreds of thousands of clones in the sample, 75% to 90% were seen once. The data were taken from a study of blood T cell repertoires in COVID-19. Study background: Sites in the United States, Italy and Spain provided acute and convalescent COVID-19 samples.

This clonotype originated in a man younger than 35 who had recovered from COVID-19. The sequenced sample consisted of PBMCs or T cells enriched from blood (not recorded which). This sequence joins TRBV29-1 and TRBJ1-4, with D tentatively TRBD1 (5 bases). This CDR3 reads CSVGLGGGEKLFF. In DNA, the CDR3 is TGCAGCGTTGGTTTGGGGGGTGGTGAAAAACTGTTTTTT. The variable domain in full, with the rest retrieved from reference TRBV29-1 and TRBJ1-4, is SAVISQKPSRDICQRGTSLTIQCQVDSQVTMMFWYRQQPGQSLTLIATANQGSEATYESGFVIDKFPISRPNLTFSTLTVSNMSPEDSSIYLCSVGLGGGEKLFFGSGTQLSVL.